This T cell receptor (beta chain) was identified during a study of T cell repertoires in cytomegalovirus infection. TCRdb processed the reads anew with MiXCR; each CDR3 protein has one entry. Of some 700,000 distinct CDR3 sequences in the sample, around 35% were seen once. On this clonotype itself: Its antigen is currently unknown.

Germline CDR1 and CDR2: MDHEN and SYDVKM. The V end was cut by 6 bases, the J end by 8 bases, with 16 bases between. The CDR3 extends over 13 amino acids. The chain is built from TRBV28 and TRBJ1-2; unclear D gene. The sequence was obtained from a human donor in good health (CMV status not recorded). Some clones in this sample may be carry-over from other donors' samples. The sample here was cultured PBMCs, taken from culture after CMV antigen stimulation. The CDR3 region has the DNA TGTGCCAGCAGCCAGGCCCAGAGTAGGGGCTACACCTTC. The encoded protein is CASSQAQSRGYTF.